This T cell receptor (beta chain) came from a study of blood T cells in healthy people across ages. Sample-barcoded 5' priming and a J-beta primer mix drove a second PCR of roughly 7 to 11 cycles. TCRdb reprocessed the 5' RACE reads with MiXCR, giving one entry per CDR3 protein. Here the sample spans around 1,900,000 distinct CDR3 sequences, about two fifths being singletons. V lost 1 base to trimming and J lost 9 bases; unmatched junction nucleotides: 9. The CDR3 has 15 residues. CDR1 and CDR2 (germline): DFQATT, SNEGSKA (reference sequence). This TCR came from a human donor in good health. The chain has TRBV20-1 and TRBJ2-5, with 12 bases that match TRBD2. Sequenced input: blood. CDR3 residues: CSARGLAGGLRAQYF. CDR3 DNA: TGCAGTGCTAGAGGCCTAGCGGGGGGGCTCCGGGCCCAGTACTTC.